One sample yielded the 7 T cell receptor beta chains listed below, sequenced in a study of shared clonotypes between healthy human individuals. Clones were sequenced by immunoSEQ multiplex PCR, and TCRdb holds only the in-frame ones, with some missing. This sample has about 2 million clones, with 90% to 95% found just once. Sequences were obtained from naive CD4+ T cells sorted from blood. The subset is: CD45RA+ positively selected. These receptors came from a young man in good health.

The J gene is TRBJ2-3, the V gene TRBV11-2, with D perhaps matching TRBD1 (7 bases). This CDR3 is built from 15 residues. Trimming left V 8 bases short and J 8 bases short, with 23 bases between. Germline V lookup: CDR1 SGHAT, CDR2 FQNNGV. As DNA, the CDR3 is TGTGCCAGCGGCGAGACAGGGCGGGGCACGATTACGCAGTATTTT. Translating gives CASGETGRGTITQYF.

This chain connects TRBV14 to TRBJ1-5; D not resolved. The CDR3 loop spans 13 amino acids. V lost 0 bases to trimming and J lost 7 bases, with 7 bases between them. The germline V gene has CDR1 SGHDN and CDR2 FVKESK. The CDR3 nucleotides read TGTGCCAGCAGCCAAGATGGGGTACAGCCCCAGCATTTT. Protein: CASSQDGVQPQHF.

The chain carries TRBV5-1 and TRBJ1-3; D is unresolved. The germline V gene encodes CDR1 SGHRS and CDR2 YFSETQ. V lost 4 bases and J lost 4, with 12 bases in between. This CDR3 is built from 14 residues. The CDR3 spells CASSRGPSGNTIYF. Written as DNA, the CDR3 is TGCGCCAGCAGCCGTGGGCCCTCCGGAAACACCATATATTTT.

In DNA form, the CDR3 reads TGTGCCAGCTCACAGTCGTTACAAGAGACCCAGTACTTC. Its protein is CASSQSLQETQYF. This chain connects TRBV18 to TRBJ2-5; D is unclear. Germline-derived CDR1 and CDR2 are KGHSH and LQKENI. CDR3 length equals 13 residues. The V end lost 4 bases, the J end lost 2 bases, and 8 bases lay between the germline ends.

The chain recombines TRBV6-1 with TRBJ1-1; 7 bases are a match to TRBD1. Germline values: CDR1 MNHNS, CDR2 SASEGT. The CDR3 runs to 13 residues. Trimming removed 7 bases from V and 0 bases from J; junction bases left unmatched: 2. CDR3 coding DNA: TGTGCCAGCACCGGACAGGTGAACACTGAAGCTTTCTTT. Its protein is CASTGQVNTEAFF.

The rearrangement links TRBV7-2 to TRBJ2-3; a weak D match, TRBD2 (6 bases). V was cut by 5 bases and J by 1 base, with 19 bases left in between. Germline V gene data show CDR1 as SGHTA and CDR2 as FQGNSA. The length of the CDR3 is 17 residues. CDR3 protein: CASSPLGPLARTDTQYF. The CDR3 DNA reads as TGTGCCAGCAGCCCACTCGGGCCCCTAGCGCGCACAGATACGCAGTATTTT.

The rearrangement links TRBV5-1 to TRBJ2-7; D unresolved. The germline V gene has CDR1 SGHRS and CDR2 YFSETQ. CDR3 length: 15 residues. Trimming took off 0 bases at V and 1 base at J, with 11 bases between the two ends. The CDR3 region is CASSLDVPSSYEQYF. In nucleotides, the CDR3 is TGCGCCAGCAGCTTGGATGTCCCCTCATCCTACGAGCAGTACTTC.